A selection of T cell receptor beta chains follows, all from one sample in a study of blood T cell repertoires in COVID-19. The table came from immunoSEQ multiplex PCR; TCRdb's copy has only in-frame clones and leaves some out. Among about 87,000 clones, over 75% were seen once, and the ten largest hold about 2.1%. What was sequenced was peripheral blood. These receptors came from a woman in her 70s with acute or convalescent COVID-19. Both conserved end residues are part of each CDR3. Fields, in order: D gene, clone size, V gene, J gene, CDR3 DNA, CDR3 protein. A D gene is named only where the DNA matches it firmly. Some rows have no size entry. The others give once, few or many, or a class for an expanded clone.

>TRBD1|NA|TRBV7-8|TRBJ1-2
TGTGCCAGCTCAGACAGGGCCTCGGGCTACACCTTC
CASSDRASGYTF
>TRBD1|few|TRBV29-1|TRBJ1-1
TGCAGCGTTGAGGGACAGTACACTGAAGCTTTCTTT
CSVEGQYTEAFF
>NA|NA|TRBV11-2|TRBJ2-3
TGTGCCAGCAGTCCTACTAACGTGGGCACAGATACGCAGTATTTT
CASSPTNVGTDTQYF
>NA|NA|TRBV6-5|TRBJ1-2
TGTGCCAGCAGTTACTCGCAGGGGGGCTACACCTTC
CASSYSQGGYTF
>NA|once|TRBV6-6|TRBJ1-2
TGTGCCAGCAGACCCCTTAAACAGGGTAATGGCTACACCTTC
CASRPLKQGNGYTF
>NA|NA|TRBV2|TRBJ1-1
TGTGCCAGCAGTAACGTGGGAGGCGCTGAAGCTTTCTTT
CASSNVGGAEAFF
>NA|NA|TRBV4-1|TRBJ1-4
TGCGCCAGCAGCCCCACCCGAGGGGGGGTTAAGAGAAATGAAAAACTGTTTTTT
CASSPTRGGVKRNEKLFF
>TRBD1|few|TRBV7-2|TRBJ1-3
TGTGCCAGCAGACCCGGACAGGGTAGGGGGCCCATATATTTT
CASRPGQGRGPIYF
>NA|NA|TRBV5-1|TRBJ1-1
TGCGCCAGCAGCGGGGGGTCAACAGGTTTTTCGTCGGCTTTCTTT
CASSGGSTGFSSAFF
>NA|NA|TRBV15|TRBJ1-2
TGTGCCACCAGCAGAGATAAACCAGATGGCTACACCTTC
CATSRDKPDGYTF
>NA|NA|TRBV29-1|TRBJ1-1
TGCAGCGTTGACTTCCAGGAGGGGTTTTCCACTGAAGCTTTCTTT
CSVDFQEGFSTEAFF
>NA|few|TRBV7-9|TRBJ2-7
TGTGCCAGCAGCGGGAGGCGATCCTACGAGCAGTACTTC
CASSGRRSYEQYF
>NA|NA|TRBV19|TRBJ2-7
TGTGCCAGAGGGAGCGAGCAGTACTTC
CARGSEQYF
>TRBD1|NA|TRBV2|TRBJ1-1
TGTGCCAGCGGCCTACAGGGGGAAATCACTGAAGCTTTCTTT
CASGLQGEITEAFF
>NA|once|TRBV14|TRBJ1-2
TGTGCCAGCAGCCAATGGGACTTTCTGACTGGCTACACCTTC
CASSQWDFLTGYTF
>NA|NA|TRBV6-5|TRBJ1-3
TGTGCCAGCAGCCAAACAGGGAGCTCTGGAAACACCATATATTTT
CASSQTGSSGNTIYF
>TRBD2|NA|TRBV9|TRBJ2-7
TGTGCCAGCAGCAAAGAGGGGACTAGGAAGCAGTACTTC
CASSKEGTRKQYF
>NA|NA|TRBV30|TRBJ2-3
TGTGCCTGGAGTTACTCCGGCACAGATACGCAGTATTTT
CAWSYSGTDTQYF
>NA|few|TRBV4-2|TRBJ1-4
TGTGCCAGCAGCCAGGTTGACAGTGATGAGGAAAAACTGTTTTTT
CASSQVDSDEEKLFF
>NA|NA|TRBV18|TRBJ2-7
TGTGCCAGCTCACCCGGCACTGCGAGGAGCGAGCAGTACTTC
CASSPGTARSEQYF
>NA|NA|TRBV2|TRBJ1-5
TGTGCCAGCAGCGCCGCTAACAGGGATAGCAATCAGCCCCAGCATTTT
CASSAANRDSNQPQHF
>NA|NA|TRBV5-1|TRBJ2-2
TGCGCCAGCAGCTTGGTTGGGGGGACCGGGGAGCTGTTTTTT
CASSLVGGTGELFF
>NA|NA|TRBV5-4|TRBJ2-6
TGTGCCAGCAGCCCCTCGACAGGCTTTACCGGGGCCAACGTCCTGACTTTC
CASSPSTGFTGANVLTF
>NA|NA|TRBV11-3|TRBJ2-7
TGTGCCAGCAGCCCGGTGGTCACCCGGGTTTACGAGCAGTACTTC
CASSPVVTRVYEQYF
>NA|NA|TRBV19|TRBJ2-1
TGTGCCAGCCAGCCCGGGGGCTCCTACAATGAGCAGTTCTTC
CASQPGGSYNEQFF
>TRBD1|NA|TRBV7-9|TRBJ1-2
TGTGCCAGCAGCAAACGGAGGACAGGGGGCACTTTTAACTATGGCTACACCTTC
CASSKRRTGGTFNYGYTF
>NA|NA|TRBV30|TRBJ2-7
TGTGCCTGGAGTGTATCCCCCAGGGACGAGCAGTACTTC
CAWSVSPRDEQYF
>TRBD1|NA|TRBV28|TRBJ1-2
TGTGCCAGCTTGTCACAGGGGGTGGGAGGCTACACCTTC
CASLSQGVGGYTF
>NA|NA|TRBV7-9|TRBJ2-3
TGTGCCAGCAGCGGAAAAGGGGGACGGGCAAACACAGATACGCAGTATTTT
CASSGKGGRANTDTQYF
>TRBD1|NA|TRBV10-3|TRBJ1-3
TGTGCCATCAGTGGACAGGGGAGAGTATCTGGAAACACCATATATTTT
CAISGQGRVSGNTIYF
>NA|NA|TRBV29-1|TRBJ2-2
TGCAGCGTTGAGCCAGGGACGAACACCGGGGAGCTGTTTTTT
CSVEPGTNTGELFF
>NA|NA|TRBV27|TRBJ1-4
TGTGCCAGCAGTTTATCCATAGCAGCGGAAAATGAAAAACTGTTTTTT
CASSLSIAAENEKLFF
>NA|NA|TRBV6-5|TRBJ1-1
TGTGCCAGCGGTTACGGAGGTACTGAAGCTTTCTTT
CASGYGGTEAFF
>NA|NA|TRBV9|TRBJ1-1
TGTGCCAGCACGCACGGACAACAGAACACTGAAGCTTTCTTT
CASTHGQQNTEAFF
>NA|NA|TRBV6-6|TRBJ2-1
TGTGCCAGTCGGACAGTTCTTTACAATGAGCAGTTCTTC
CASRTVLYNEQFF
>TRBD2|NA|TRBV28|TRBJ2-5
TGTGCCAGCAGTCGGGGGGGGCAAAAAGAGACCCAGTACTTC
CASSRGGQKETQYF
>NA|NA|TRBV7-9|TRBJ2-7
TGTGCCAGCAGAAAAACAGGGAGCTCCTACGAGCAGTACTTC
CASRKTGSSYEQYF
>NA|NA|TRBV27|TRBJ2-7
TGTGCCAGCAGGACTATGTACGTGGCTCAAGTAAACAACGAGCAGTACTTC
CASRTMYVAQVNNEQYF
>TRBD2|NA|TRBV7-2|TRBJ2-2
TGTGCCAGCAGCCAACTAGCGGGGGGAAACACCGGGGAGCTGTTTTTT
CASSQLAGGNTGELFF